Listed below are T cell receptor beta chains from one sample, sequenced in a study of blood T cell repertoires in COVID-19. Assay used: immunoSEQ multiplex PCR; TCRdb lists only in-frame clones, some missing. The profile shows about 200,000 clones, approximately 80% of them singletons. The specimen was peripheral blood. These receptor sequences come from a woman older than 75 with acute or convalescent COVID-19. The CDR3 runs from the conserved cysteine through the conserved F or W. A D gene is named only where the DNA matches it firmly. A row's size may be missing; if present it is once, few, many or a size class.

>TRBJ2-3|TRBV11-2|.|.
TGTGCCAGCAGCCCCGTAACGGGGGGCCCAGATACGCAGTATTTT
CASSPVTGGPDTQYF
>TRBJ2-3|TRBV7-2|TRBD2|few
TGTGCCAGCAGCGCGGGACTAGCGGGTGGAGATACGCAGTATTTT
CASSAGLAGGDTQYF
>TRBJ1-6|TRBV11-3|.|.
TGTGCCAGCAGCTTAGATGGGGGCCCCCTCCACTTT
CASSLDGGPLHF
>TRBJ2-3|TRBV4-3|TRBD2|.
TGCGCCAGCAGCCGGGGACTAGCGGGGGGTACGCAGTATTTT
CASSRGLAGGTQYF
>TRBJ2-3|TRBV30|TRBD2|.
TGTGCCTGGGAAGCGGGGTGGGAGGATACGCAGTATTTT
CAWEAGWEDTQYF
>TRBJ1-5|TRBV29-1|TRBD1|.
TGCAGCGCCTCGACAGGGGTTGGCAATCAGCCCCAGCATTTT
CSASTGVGNQPQHF
>TRBJ2-1|TRBV7-7|TRBD2|.
TGTGCTAGCAGCTTAGACGGGAGGTCTTTCGATGAGCAGTTCTTC
CASSLDGRSFDEQFF
>TRBJ2-7|TRBV30|TRBD2|.
TGTGCCTGGAGTGCGCGACTAGCGGGAGTGTACGAGCAGTACTTC
CAWSARLAGVYEQYF
>TRBJ1-2|TRBV4-2|.|.
TGTGCCAGCAGCCAATTCGAACAGGGATTAGGTGGCTACACCTTC
CASSQFEQGLGGYTF
>TRBJ2-3|TRBV10-3|TRBD2|.
TGTGCCATCTCCGAGGGAGGGGACACAGATACGCAGTATTTT
CAISEGGDTDTQYF
>TRBJ2-1|TRBV19|TRBD2|.
TGTGCCAGTAGTATCGGGGGGGCCTACAATGAGCAGTTCTTC
CASSIGGAYNEQFF
>TRBJ2-7|TRBV7-3|TRBD2|.
TGTGCCAGCAGCTTCGTTTATAGCGGGAGCCGCCCCCACGAGCAGTACTTC
CASSFVYSGSRPHEQYF
>TRBJ2-7|TRBV11-2|TRBD2|medium-sized
TGTGCCAGCAGCTCCGAAAGCGGGGGGGCCTCCTACGAGCAGTACTTC
CASSSESGGASYEQYF
>TRBJ2-3|TRBV6-5|TRBD2|.
TGTGCCAGCAGCGTGGGACTAGCGGGGACAGATACGCAGTATTTT
CASSVGLAGTDTQYF
>TRBJ1-4|TRBV5-1|.|.
TGCGCCAGCAGCTTGGCCGGAGGGTCGAGCGAAAAACTGTTTTTT
CASSLAGGSSEKLFF
>TRBJ2-5|TRBV3-1/TRBV3-2|TRBD1|.
TGTGCCAGCAGCCAGACAGGGGGCGCGGAGACCCAGTACTTC
CASSQTGGAETQYF
>TRBJ2-5|TRBV19|.|.
TGTGCCAGTAGTATTCTAGGGCAGGGCGAAGAGACCCAGTACTTC
CASSILGQGEETQYF
>TRBJ2-5|TRBV2|.|.
TGTGCCAGCAGAGGCCTCGACAGGACGGAGACCCAGTACTTC
CASRGLDRTETQYF
>TRBJ2-7|TRBV7-6|TRBD1|.
TGTGCCAGCAGCTTAGATTCCGGGACAGGGTCCTACGAGCAGTACTTC
CASSLDSGTGSYEQYF
>TRBJ1-1|TRBV19|TRBD1|once
TGTGCCAGTGGGTCCCGGGACAGGGTGGGCACTGAAGCTTTCTTT
CASGSRDRVGTEAFF
>TRBJ2-2|TRBV5-8|.|.
TGTGCCAGCAGCTGGGTTGGACAGACAAACGCGAACACCGGGGAGCTGTTTTTT
CASSWVGQTNANTGELFF
>TRBJ2-2|TRBV5-4|.|.
TGTGCCCATGAAGAGAAAAACACCGGGGAGCTGTTTTTT
CAHEEKNTGELFF
>TRBJ2-1|TRBV4-3|TRBD2|.
TGCGCCAGCAGCCAGGGATTCGGGGGGTACAATGAGCAGTTCTTC
CASSQGFGGYNEQFF
>TRBJ1-3|TRBV18|.|.
TGTGCCAGCTCACCCTCGACAGTGAGCTCTGGAAACACCATATATTTT
CASSPSTVSSGNTIYF
>TRBJ1-2|TRBV12-3/TRBV12-4|.|.
TGTGCCAGCAGCCTTGACAGGCTGTATGGCTACACCTTC
CASSLDRLYGYTF
>TRBJ1-1|TRBV11-3|TRBD1|.
TGTGCCAGCAGCCCTCGAAACCCACGGACAGGGTTCGAGACTGAAGCTTTCTTT
CASSPRNPRTGFETEAFF
>TRBJ2-6|TRBV21-1|.|once
TGTGCCAGCAGCAACCTTGGACAGGGGGCGTCTGGGGCCAACGTCCTGACTTTC
CASSNLGQGASGANVLTF
>TRBJ2-3|TRBV19|.|.
TGTGCCAGTAGTATAGGTAGAAGCACAGATACGCAGTATTTT
CASSIGRSTDTQYF
>TRBJ2-5|TRBV25-1|.|.
TGTGCCAGCAGCTTCCGGGGCCAAGAGACCCAGTACTTC
CASSFRGQETQYF
>TRBJ2-7|TRBV5-1|TRBD2|.
TGCGCCAGCAGCTCCGGCGGGAGGGCCAACGAGCAGTACTTC
CASSSGGRANEQYF
>TRBJ1-4|TRBV19|.|.
TGTGCCAGTAGTACGCACGGTAATGAAAAACTGTTTTTT
CASSTHGNEKLFF
>TRBJ1-2|TRBV19|.|.
TGTGCCAGTAGTATAGATCAGGGCCGGGAGGGCTATGGCTACACCTTC
CASSIDQGREGYGYTF
>TRBJ2-1|TRBV28|TRBD2|.
TGTGCCAGCAGTGGACCTAGCGGGGAGCAGTTCTTC
CASSGPSGEQFF
>TRBJ2-2|TRBV3-1/TRBV3-2|.|.
TGTGCCAGCAGCCAGGAGGCGTGGCGCGCCGGGGAGCTGTTTTTT
CASSQEAWRAGELFF
>TRBJ1-2|TRBV27|TRBD1|.
TGTGCCAGCAGTTCGGCGGGACAGGGGGCCAACTATGGCTACACCTTC
CASSSAGQGANYGYTF
>TRBJ2-3|TRBV19|TRBD2|.
TGTGCCAGTAGTAGGGGACTAGCGGGGGGGCGTCGCACAGATACGCAGTATTTT
CASSRGLAGGRRTDTQYF
>TRBJ2-3|TRBV18|TRBD1|.
TGTGCCAGCTCACCACGATCGGACAGGGGAACAGATACGCAGTATTTT
CASSPRSDRGTDTQYF
>TRBJ1-6|TRBV6-5|.|.
TGTGCCAGCAGTTCCGAAGGGGCACCCCTCCACTTT
CASSSEGAPLHF
>TRBJ2-7|TRBV11-3|TRBD2|.
TGTGCCAGCAGCTCCGGACTAGCGGGAGGGTACGAGCAGTACTTC
CASSSGLAGGYEQYF
>TRBJ2-7|TRBV7-7|TRBD2|.
TGTGCTAGCAGCCGGGACTACTCCTACGAGCAGTACTTC
CASSRDYSYEQYF
>TRBJ1-4|TRBV6-6|.|.
TGTGCCAGCAGGCACTCGGGGGGAGAAGAAAAACTGTTTTTT
CASRHSGGEEKLFF
>TRBJ1-2|TRBV27|TRBD1|.
TGTGCCAGCAGTTCCAAGACAGGGGGGGATCCTAACTATGGCTACACCTTC
CASSSKTGGDPNYGYTF
>TRBJ1-6|TRBV18|TRBD1|.
TGTGCCAGCTCACCGGGACAGGGAAGAAATTCACCCCTCCACTTT
CASSPGQGRNSPLHF
>TRBJ2-7|TRBV3-1/TRBV3-2|TRBD2|few
TGTGCCAGCAGCCAAGGGCCCACTAGCGGAGGCGAGCAGTACTTC
CASSQGPTSGGEQYF
>TRBJ1-3|TRBV7-3|TRBD1|few
TGTGCCAGCAGCGTCGGGACAGGGGCTGGAAACACCATATATTTT
CASSVGTGAGNTIYF
>TRBJ2-3|TRBV24-1|TRBD2|.
TGTGCCACCTCGGCCGGGACTAGCGGGCGTACAGATACGCAGTATTTT
CATSAGTSGRTDTQYF
>TRBJ2-3|TRBV19|TRBD1|.
TGTGCCAGTAGGACCGGGACAGGGTCCCCTCTGGGCACAGATACGCAGTATTTT
CASRTGTGSPLGTDTQYF
>TRBJ1-6|TRBV19|.|.
TGTGCCAGTAGAACCCAGGACGCGGGTAATAATTCACCCCTCCACTTT
CASRTQDAGNNSPLHF
>TRBJ1-2|TRBV9|TRBD1|.
TGTGCCAGCAGCGTGGGGACAGGGAGCTATGGCTACACCTTC
CASSVGTGSYGYTF
>TRBJ1-1|TRBV12-3/TRBV12-4|.|.
TGTGCCAGCAGGCGGGGGCGAACTGAAGCTTTCTTT
CASRRGRTEAFF
>TRBJ2-7|TRBV3-1/TRBV3-2|TRBD2|.
TGTGCCAGCAGCCCGTGGGGGGGGAGCTCCTACGAGCAGTACTTC
CASSPWGGSSYEQYF